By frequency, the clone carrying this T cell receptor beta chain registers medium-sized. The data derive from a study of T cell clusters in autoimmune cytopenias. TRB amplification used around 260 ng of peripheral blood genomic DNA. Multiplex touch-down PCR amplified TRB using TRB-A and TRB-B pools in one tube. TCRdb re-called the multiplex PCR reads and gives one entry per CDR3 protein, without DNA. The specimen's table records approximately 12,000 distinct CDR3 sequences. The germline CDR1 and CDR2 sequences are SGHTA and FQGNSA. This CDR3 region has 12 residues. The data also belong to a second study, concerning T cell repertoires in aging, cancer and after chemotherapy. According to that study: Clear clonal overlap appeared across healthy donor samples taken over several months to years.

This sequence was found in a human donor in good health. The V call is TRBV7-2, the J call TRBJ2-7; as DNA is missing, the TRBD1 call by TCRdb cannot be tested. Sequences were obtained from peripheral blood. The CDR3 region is CASSSPAREQYF.